This T cell receptor beta chain was recovered during a study of identical twins. Trimming stripped 3 bases from V and 0 bases from J, with 9 bases between. The CDR3 is 15 amino acids. MiXCR was run by TCRdb on the 5' RACE reads, yielding one entry per CDR3 protein. The sample shows over 600,000 distinct CDR3 sequences, 21% of them seen only once. This clonotype was seen many times. In addition, the sample was reused for a study of T cells expressing NK-cell markers.

The V call is TRBV12-3 or TRBV12-4, the J call TRBJ2-4; D unresolved. This TCR came from a woman between 18 and 29 years old in good health. Sequencing was carried out using PBMCs. Here the CDR3 reads CASSFSALAKNIQYF. CDR3 DNA: TGTGCCAGCAGTTTTTCTGCCCTAGCCAAAAACATTCAGTACTTC.